Following are 6 T cell receptor beta chains from one sample sequenced in a study of cytomegalovirus exposure and HLA in healthy donors. PCR employed 60 Vbeta and 13 Jbeta primers. TCRdb's copy holds only in-frame clones and misses some; the assay was immunoSEQ multiplex PCR. The data contain about 130,000 clones, more than 7.5% of them singletons. Source material: PBMCs. Receptor source: a man aged 45-65 years in good health and CMV-seronegative.

The gene calls are TRBV19 and TRBJ2-7, with no clear D. There are 13 residues in the CDR3. Germline assignment: CDR1 LNHDA and CDR2 SQIVND (reference sequence). The V end lost 4 bases, the J end lost 6 bases, and 13 bases lay between the germline ends. The CDR3 region has the DNA TGTGCCAGTAGTACCTCCACAGTGGTCGAGCAGTACTTC. It encodes CASSTSTVVEQYF.

A few counts support this clone. J is TRBJ1-1 and V is TRBV11-2; 7 bases align to TRBD1. There are 15 residues in the CDR3. Germline trimming cut 5 bases from V and 3 bases from J; bases unmatched to any gene: 9. Germline V gene sequence: CDR1 SGHAT, CDR2 FQNNGV. The CDR3: CASSLRDSWDTEAFF. For the CDR3, the DNA is TGTGCCAGCAGCCTCCGGGACAGTTGGGACACTGAAGCTTTCTTT.

The table lists this clone with a few counts. This rearrangement joins TRBV25-1 to TRBJ2-7, with a weak D call TRBD2 (5 bases). Germline assignment: CDR1 MGHDK and CDR2 SYGVNS. This CDR3 spans 12 amino acids. Trimming left V 4 bases short and J 5 bases short, with 9 bases between. DNA of the CDR3: TGTGCCAGCAGTGTAGCGCGGCACGAGCAGTACTTC. This translates into CASSVARHEQYF.

This clone was picked up a small number of times. This chain joins TRBV30 and TRBJ2-7; possible D gene TRBD2, 6 bases. The CDR3 runs 15 residues. CDR1 is GTSNPN, CDR2 SVGIG, per germline (reference sequence). The germline V and J ends were trimmed by 4 bases and 3 bases, with 19 bases remaining between them. CDR3 coding DNA: TGTGCCTGGAAAACCTTGGGGAGGCAAAGCTACGAGCAGTACTTC. It yields the protein CAWKTLGRQSYEQYF.

This clone was detected only a few times. V and J are TRBV11-2 and TRBJ2-5; 16 bases match TRBD2. V shed 5 bases and J 5 bases; nucleotides not matched to a gene: 8. Germline-derived CDR1 and CDR2 are SGHAT and FQNNGV. CDR3 length: 17 residues. DNA of the CDR3: TGTGCCAGCAGCCCCGGGACTAGCGGGAGGGCCGGGGAGACCCAGTACTTC. Translated: CASSPGTSGRAGETQYF.

The V and J genes are TRBV6-5 and TRBJ2-1, with TRBD2 identical over 10 bases. The CDR3 contains 15 residues. V lost 2 bases to trimming and J lost 9 bases; unmatched junction nucleotides: 7. CDR1 MNHEY and CDR2 SVGAGI come from the germline V gene. CDR3 loop: CASSYRSGGAPEQFF. As DNA, the CDR3 is TGTGCCAGCAGTTACAGGAGCGGGGGGGCCCCTGAGCAGTTCTTC.